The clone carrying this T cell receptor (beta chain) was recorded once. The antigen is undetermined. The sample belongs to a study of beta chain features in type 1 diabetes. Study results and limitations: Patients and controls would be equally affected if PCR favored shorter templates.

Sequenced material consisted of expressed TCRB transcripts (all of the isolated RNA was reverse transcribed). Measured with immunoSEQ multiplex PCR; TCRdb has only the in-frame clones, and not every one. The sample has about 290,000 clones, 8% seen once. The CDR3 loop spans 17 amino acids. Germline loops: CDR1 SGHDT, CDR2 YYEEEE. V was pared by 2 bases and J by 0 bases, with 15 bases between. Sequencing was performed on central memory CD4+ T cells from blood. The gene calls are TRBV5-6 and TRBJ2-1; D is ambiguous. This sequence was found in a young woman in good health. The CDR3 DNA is TGTGCCAGCAGCTTCTTTTCAGCAGAGAGCTCCTACAATGAGCAGTTCTTC. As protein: CASSFFSAESSYNEQFF. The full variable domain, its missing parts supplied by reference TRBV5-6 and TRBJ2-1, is DAGVTQSPTHLIKTRGQQVTLRCSPKSGHDTVSWYQQALGQGPQFIFQYYEEEERQRGNFPDRFSGHQFPNYSSELNVNALLLGDSALYLCASSFFSAESSYNEQFFGPGTRLTVL.